The clone carrying this T cell receptor (beta chain) was recorded once. The germline gives CDR1 SGHRS, CDR2 YFSETQ. This CDR3 is 14 amino acids long. Trimming left V 5 bases short and J 7 bases short, with 13 bases between. This record belongs to a study of blood T cell repertoires in COVID-19. For the study at large: Acute and convalescent COVID-19 samples came from the United States, Italy and Spain.

TCRdb's table, derived via immunoSEQ multiplex PCR, lists solely in-frame clones and lacks some. The table shows approximately 160,000 clones, with about 80% occurring only once. This sequence joins TRBV5-1 and TRBJ1-6, with no clear D. The sequencing input was PBMCs or T cells enriched from blood (not recorded which). This TCR came from a man aged 50-59 years who had recovered from COVID-19. The CDR3 coding sequence is TGCGCCAGCAGTCCCGGGGTTCAGAATTCACCCCTCCACTTT. This sequence encodes CASSPGVQNSPLHF.